The 32 T cell receptor beta chains listed next were all sequenced from one sample in a study of shared clonotypes between healthy human individuals. TCRdb's copy holds only in-frame clones and misses some; the assay was immunoSEQ multiplex PCR. The table lists fewer than 1.4 million clones, 70% to 80% of them singletons. The sequenced sample consisted of memory CD4+ T cells from PBMCs. Noted subset: CD45RA-negative fraction. These receptors came from a man younger than 35 in good health. Some clones in this sample may be carry-over from other donors' samples.

This chain links TRBV2 with TRBJ2-1; 11 bases fit TRBD2. V was clipped by 4 bases and J by 6 bases; unmatched bases: 14. The CDR3 totals 18 residues. Germline CDR1 SNHLY, CDR2 FYNNEI. CDR3 loop: CASSGQGRGLAAVNEQFF. The CDR3 DNA follows: TGTGCCAGCAGTGGACAGGGGCGGGGACTAGCGGCCGTCAATGAGCAGTTCTTC.

There are many counts of this clone. V usage is TRBV5-4 and J usage is TRBJ2-1; 9 bases map to TRBD1. Germline values: CDR1 SGHNT, CDR2 YYREEE (reference sequence). The CDR3 has 16 residues. V gave up 4 bases and J gave up 1 base; unmatched junction bases: 6. As DNA, the CDR3 is TGTGCCAGCAGCCGAAGGGACAGGGCTTCCTACAATGAGCAGTTCTTC. This translates into CASSRRDRASYNEQFF.

The V gene is TRBV7-9, the J gene TRBJ1-1; no definite D call. Germline V gene data show CDR1 as SEHNR and CDR2 as FQNEAQ (reference sequence). This CDR3 has 15 residues. V dropped 1 base and J dropped 2 bases, with 11 bases sitting between them. The CDR3 spells CASSLVGHTNTEAFF. CDR3 in DNA: TGTGCCAGCAGCTTAGTAGGGCACACCAACACTGAAGCTTTCTTT.

V usage is TRBV7-2 and J usage is TRBJ2-7; no clear D. In germline, CDR1 is SGHTA, CDR2 FQGNSA. The CDR3 covers 12 residues. V shed 3 bases and J shed 6 bases, with 9 bases lying between them. CDR3 protein: CASSLPLGEQYF. The DNA of the CDR3 is TGTGCCAGCAGCTTGCCCCTGGGCGAGCAGTACTTC.

The genes are TRBV15 and TRBJ2-1; TRBD1 is a possible D gene (7 bases). Germline V gene sequence: CDR1 LNHNV, CDR2 YYDKDF (reference sequence). V dropped 1 base and J dropped 2 bases, with 9 bases sitting between them. The CDR3 consists of 15 residues. CDR3 sequence (DNA): TGTGCCACCAGCAGAGCAGGGGGGCCCTACAATGAGCAGTTCTTC. Translated, it gives CATSRAGGPYNEQFF. The full variable domain, in which reference TRBV15 and TRBJ2-1 provide the parts outside the CDR3, is DAMVIQNPRYQVTQFGKPVTLSCSQTLNHNVMYWYQQKSSQAPKLLFHYYDKDFNNEADTPDNFQSRRPNTSFCFLDIRSPGLGDTAMYLCATSRAGGPYNEQFFGPGTRLTVL.

This clone was seen repeatedly, ten times or more. The J gene is TRBJ1-2, the V gene TRBV4-2; no firm D call. CDR3 length: 15 residues. Germline values: CDR1 LGHNA, CDR2 YNFKEQ. Trimming removed 5 bases from V and 0 bases from J, with 13 bases in between. The CDR3 loop reads CASSDGGSANYGYTF. Here the CDR3 DNA reads TGTGCCAGCAGCGACGGCGGGTCAGCTAACTATGGCTACACCTTC.

Comments on this clone: Compared with germline, one end of the junction differs, possibly owing to a read error. The chain is built from TRBV28 and TRBJ1-1; D possibly corresponds to TRBD1 (5 bases). The CDR3 spans 14 residues. Germline-derived CDR1 and CDR2 are MDHEN and SYDVKM. The CDR3 DNA follows: TGTGCCAGCAGTTTATCGGCAGGGAACGCTGAAGCTTTCTTT. Its protein product is CASSLSAGNAEAFF.

The gene calls are TRBV7-9 and TRBJ1-5, with 7 nucleotides matching TRBD1. Germline CDR1 is SEHNR and CDR2 is FQNEAQ (reference sequence). The length of the CDR3 is 15 residues. After removal of 5 bases from V and 4 bases from J, the junction contained 8 bases not matched to a gene. The CDR3 reads CASSQGTAPNQPQHF. The DNA of the CDR3 is TGTGCCAGCAGCCAGGGGACAGCCCCAAATCAGCCCCAGCATTTT.

Comment on this clone: This CDR3 is also generated by other DNA sequences in the sample. The rearrangement links TRBV5-1 to TRBJ2-3, with D perhaps assigned TRBD1 or TRBD2 (5 bases each). The CDR3 sequence is 14 residues long. CDR1 and CDR2 (germline): SGHRS, YFSETQ. The ends were cut back, 0 bases at V and 2 bases at J, with 7 bases in the middle. The DNA for the CDR3 is TGCGCCAGCAGCTTGGGAGGGGCCACAGATACGCAGTATTTT. Protein: CASSLGGATDTQYF.

The chain links TRBV2 to TRBJ1-2; weak D call: TRBD1 (5 bases). Looked up from germline, CDR1 is SNHLY and CDR2 is FYNNEI. The CDR3 has 14 amino acids. Trimming took off 3 bases at V and 4 bases at J, with 12 bases between the two ends. CDR3 sequence reads: CASSDWDVGYGYTF. DNA of the CDR3: TGTGCCAGCAGTGACTGGGACGTTGGCTATGGCTACACCTTC.

This chain joins TRBV7-3 and TRBJ2-1; 15 nucleotides agree with TRBD2. The CDR3 is made up of 16 amino acids. V was clipped by 6 bases and J by 7 bases; unmatched bases: 7. CDR1 is SGHTA and CDR2 is FQGTGA in the germline V gene. CDR3 protein: CASSYTGTSGRNEQFF. CDR3 coding DNA: TGTGCCAGCAGTTATACCGGGACTAGCGGGAGGAATGAGCAGTTCTTC. Based on the CDR3 plus reference TRBV7-3 and TRBJ2-1, the full variable domain is GAGVSQTPSNKVTEKGKYVELRCDPISGHTALYWYRQSLGQGPEFLIYFQGTGAADDSGLPNDRFFAVRPEGSVSTLKIQRTERGDSAVYLCASSYTGTSGRNEQFFGPGTRLTVL.

This clone was recorded only once. This chain links TRBV4-1 with TRBJ2-7; D is possibly TRBD2 (5 bases). The CDR3 has 15 amino acids. Germline V gene data show CDR1 as MGHRA and CDR2 as YSYEKL. Trimming left V 3 bases short and J 3 bases short, with 15 bases between. CDR3 protein: CASSHPAGKIYEQYF. The CDR3 region has the DNA TGCGCCAGCAGCCATCCGGCCGGGAAGATCTACGAGCAGTACTTC.

The genes are TRBV7-4 and TRBJ1-2; a weak D match, TRBD1 (6 bases). Trimming pared 3 bases from V and 3 bases from J, leaving 14 bases between. CDR3 length: 15 residues. CDR1 and CDR2 from the germline V gene are SGHVT and SQSDAQ. DNA of the CDR3: TGTGCCAGCAGCTTCAAGGGGGACCCTCACTATGGCTACACCTTC. It yields the protein CASSFKGDPHYGYTF.

The rearrangement joins TRBV14 to TRBJ2-5, with D perhaps TRBD1 or TRBD2 (5 bases each). This CDR3 is built from 15 residues. Trimming left V 1 base short and J 5 bases short, with 14 bases between. The germline gives CDR1 SGHDN, CDR2 FVKESK. The CDR3 protein is CASSQGGSWRETQYF. The DNA of the CDR3 is TGTGCCAGCAGCCAAGGGGGGTCCTGGAGGGAGACCCAGTACTTC.

This clone has a handful of counts. A far bigger clonotype differs at one base, so this is likely a read error. V usage is TRBV6-5 and J usage is TRBJ1-2; TRBD1 might be the D (5 bases). The CDR3 spans 13 residues. Germline CDR1 MNHEY, CDR2 SVGAGI. CDR3 in amino acids: CASSYDSNHGYTF. The CDR3 nucleotides read TGTGCCAGCAGTTATGACAGTAACCATGGCTACACCTTC.

This clone was counted only a few times. V usage is TRBV7-2 and J usage is TRBJ2-7; D may be TRBD2 (5 bases). Trimming shortened V by 3 bases and J by 7 bases, and 19 bases separated the two germline ends. The CDR3 consists of 15 residues. Germline V lookup: CDR1 SGHTA, CDR2 FQGNSA. The CDR3 spells CASSFVTRAGGEQYF. CDR3 nucleotide sequence: TGTGCCAGCAGCTTCGTGACGCGGGCAGGAGGAGAGCAGTACTTC.

The chain has TRBV9 and TRBJ2-3; D may be TRBD1 (7 bases). V dropped 0 bases and J dropped 2 bases, with 19 bases sitting between them. Germline V CDR1 and CDR2: SGDLS, YYNGEE. The CDR3 consists of 18 residues. CDR3 sequence: CASSVDGGGGQLTDTQYF. The CDR3 coding sequence is TGTGCCAGCAGCGTAGATGGAGGGGGCGGACAGCTCACAGATACGCAGTATTTT.

The chain carries TRBV5-1 and TRBJ2-2; possibly TRBD1 for D (5 bases). With 1 base removed from V and 6 bases from J, the gap between germline ends came to 10 bases. This CDR3 is 14 amino acids long. The germline V gene encodes CDR1 SGHRS and CDR2 YFSETQ. As DNA, the CDR3 is TGCGCCAGCAGCTTGATGGTAGGGGCCGGGGAGCTGTTTTTT. It codes for CASSLMVGAGELFF.

This clone was picked up a small number of times. The genes are TRBV2 and TRBJ1-1, with D perhaps matching TRBD1 (6 bases). The germline V and J ends were trimmed by 5 bases and 4 bases, with 14 bases remaining between them. From germline, CDR1 is SNHLY and CDR2 FYNNEI. This CDR3 has 14 amino acids. CDR3 sequence: CASSKMRGATEAFF. The CDR3 DNA sequence: TGTGCCAGCAGTAAGATGCGGGGGGCCACTGAAGCTTTCTTT.

This clone was detected many times. This same CDR3 is encoded by further DNA sequences in the sample. V is TRBV5-4 and J is TRBJ2-1; D call uncertain. The CDR3 sequence is 15 residues long. Per germline, CDR1 SGHNT and CDR2 YYREEE (reference sequence). V was pared by 1 base and J by 6 bases, with 14 bases between. DNA of the CDR3: TGTGCCAGCAGCTTGCGTTATTCCCTCCCCAATGAGCAGTTCTTC. It yields the protein CASSLRYSLPNEQFF.

On this clone itself: The sample carries other DNA sequences with the same CDR3. This sequence joins TRBV30 and TRBJ1-5, with unresolved D. CDR3 length: 13 amino acids. Germline CDR1 reads GTSNPN; CDR2 reads SVGIG (reference sequence). V was cut by 1 base and J by 2 bases, with 6 bases left in between. The CDR3 region has the DNA TGTGCCTGGAGTGAGGGTCGCAATCAGCCCCAGCATTTT. This gives the protein CAWSEGRNQPQHF.

The chain employs TRBV19 and TRBJ2-3, with D possibly being TRBD1 (6 bases). CDR1 LNHDA and CDR2 SQIVND come from the germline V gene (reference sequence). The length of the CDR3 is 13 residues. Trimming cost V 5 bases and J 0 bases, with 6 bases left between them. The CDR3 DNA sequence: TGTGCCAGTAGTGGACAGAGCACAGATACGCAGTATTTT. Translating gives CASSGQSTDTQYF.

This clone is a singleton in its sample. This same CDR3 is encoded by further DNA sequences in the sample. The chain combines TRBV5-1 with TRBJ2-7; D not certain. Germline values: CDR1 SGHRS, CDR2 YFSETQ. V dropped 2 bases and J dropped 7 bases, with 10 bases sitting between them. The CDR3 is 12 residues long. The CDR3 region is CASSLTQGEQYF. The CDR3 DNA reads TGCGCCAGCAGCTTAACGCAAGGGGAGCAGTACTTC.

The genes are TRBV5-6 and TRBJ1-3; a weak D match, TRBD1 (5 bases). Trimming shortened V by 4 bases and J by 0 bases, and 11 bases separated the two germline ends. The CDR3 sequence is 15 residues long. Germline CDR1 and CDR2: SGHDT and YYEEEE. CDR3 bases: TGTGCCAGCAGCAGGCGACAGAGCTCTGGAAACACCATATATTTT. Residues: CASSRRQSSGNTIYF.

The V gene is TRBV11-3, the J gene TRBJ2-5; D is perhaps TRBD2 (5 bases). This CDR3 comprises 15 residues. Germline CDR1 and CDR2: SGHNT and YENEEA. V shed 1 base and J shed 5 bases, with 14 bases lying between them. The CDR3 DNA follows: TGTGCCAGCAGCTTAGGCCTAACTAGGGAGGAGACCCAGTACTTC. It encodes CASSLGLTREETQYF.

The chain couples TRBV6-5 to TRBJ1-2, with 8 positions matching TRBD1. Germline V gene lookup returns CDR1 MNHEY and CDR2 SVGAGI. The CDR3 has 15 amino acids. V lost 6 bases, J lost 2 bases, and 8 bases stayed unmatched. In nucleotides, the CDR3 is TGTGCCAGCAGAAATCTTGGACAGGGAAACTATGGCTACACCTTC. Translated, it gives CASRNLGQGNYGYTF.

The V gene is TRBV5-4, the J gene TRBJ2-7; maybe TRBD2 (6 bases). The CDR3 consists of 15 residues. V was clipped by 2 bases and J by 0 bases, with 12 bases between them. The V gene's germline CDR1 is SGHNT and CDR2 YYREEE (reference sequence). CDR3 amino acids: CASSLGGASSYEQYF. DNA for the CDR3: TGTGCCAGCAGCTTAGGCGGGGCGAGCTCCTACGAGCAGTACTTC.

This clone was seen once. The genes are TRBV28 and TRBJ2-2; 8 positions match TRBD2. With 2 bases clipped from V and 2 bases from J, the junction kept 7 bases outside the gene matches. Per germline, CDR1 MDHEN and CDR2 SYDVKM. The CDR3 has 17 residues. The CDR3: CASSLSSGALNTGELFF. The CDR3 DNA sequence: TGTGCCAGCAGTTTAAGTAGCGGGGCCCTTAACACCGGGGAGCTGTTTTTT.

J is TRBJ2-7 and V is TRBV15, with 13 positions matching TRBD2. The CDR3 has 15 residues. Germline-derived CDR1 and CDR2 are LNHNV and YYDKDF (reference sequence). With 4 bases clipped from V and 4 bases from J, the junction kept 4 bases outside the gene matches. The chain's CDR3 is CATSTGLAGVYEQYF. CDR3 bases: TGTGCCACCAGCACAGGACTAGCGGGAGTTTACGAGCAGTACTTC.

J is TRBJ1-5 and V is TRBV6-1; 7 bases fit TRBD1. CDR3 length: 14 residues. After removal of 8 bases from V and 3 bases from J, the junction contained 7 bases not matched to a gene. CDR1 and CDR2 from the germline V gene are MNHNS and SASEGT. CDR3: CASGRGGPNQPQHF. CDR3 DNA sequence: TGTGCCAGCGGGCGAGGGGGCCCCAATCAGCCCCAGCATTTT.

The chain carries TRBV7-9 and TRBJ1-5; possibly TRBD1 for D (6 bases). V was shortened by 5 bases and J by 0 bases, with 11 bases between the two germline ends. In germline, CDR1 is SEHNR, CDR2 FQNEAQ (reference sequence). The CDR3 is made up of 15 amino acids. For the CDR3, the DNA is TGTGCCAGCAGCCCCGGACAGATTAGCAATCAGCCCCAGCATTTT. Translated: CASSPGQISNQPQHF.

This clone has just one count. V and J are TRBV11-2 and TRBJ2-1; D is possibly TRBD1 or TRBD2 (6 bases each). V shed 4 bases and J shed 9 bases, with 13 bases lying between them. Per germline, CDR1 SGHAT and CDR2 FQNNGV. The length of the CDR3 is 13 residues. The CDR3: CASSSGRQVEQFF. In DNA form, the CDR3 reads TGTGCCAGCAGCTCCGGGAGACAGGTTGAGCAGTTCTTC. The whole variable domain, filled in from reference TRBV11-2 and TRBJ2-1, reads EAGVAQSPRYKIIEKRQSVAFWCNPISGHATLYWYQQILGQGPKLLIQFQNNGVVDDSQLPKDRFSAERLKGVDSTLKIQPAKLEDSAVYLCASSSGRQVEQFFGPGTRLTVL.